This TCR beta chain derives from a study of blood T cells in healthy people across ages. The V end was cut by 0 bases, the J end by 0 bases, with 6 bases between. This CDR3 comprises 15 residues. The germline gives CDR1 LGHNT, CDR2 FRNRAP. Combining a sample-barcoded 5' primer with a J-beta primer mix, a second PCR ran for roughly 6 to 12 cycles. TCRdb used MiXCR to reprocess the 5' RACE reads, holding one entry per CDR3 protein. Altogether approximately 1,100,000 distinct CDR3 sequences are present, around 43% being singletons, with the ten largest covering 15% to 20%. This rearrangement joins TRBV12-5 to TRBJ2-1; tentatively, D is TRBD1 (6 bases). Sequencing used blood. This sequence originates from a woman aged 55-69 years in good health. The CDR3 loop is CASGLVQGSYNEQFF. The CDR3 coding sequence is TGTGCTAGTGGTTTGGTACAGGGCTCCTACAATGAGCAGTTCTTC.